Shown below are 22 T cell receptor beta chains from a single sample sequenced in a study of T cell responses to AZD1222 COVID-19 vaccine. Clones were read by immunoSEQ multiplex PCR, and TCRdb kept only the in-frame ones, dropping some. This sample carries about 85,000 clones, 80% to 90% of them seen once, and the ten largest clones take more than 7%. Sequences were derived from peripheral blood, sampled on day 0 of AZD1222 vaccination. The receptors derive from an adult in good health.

This CDR3 is CASSPQGNTEAFF. The CDR3 region has the DNA TGTGCCAGTAGCCCACAGGGGAACACTGAAGCTTTCTTT. The chain is built from TRBV19 and TRBJ1-1, with a tentative D call TRBD1 (6 bases). CDR3 length equals 13 residues. Germline V lookup: CDR1 LNHDA, CDR2 SQIVND (reference sequence). V gave up 6 bases and J gave up 1 base, with 9 bases separating them.

CDR3 residues: CASSASGTGGIYEQYF. CDR3 coding DNA: TGTGCCAGTAGCGCATCCGGGACAGGCGGCATCTACGAGCAGTACTTC. J is TRBJ2-7 and V is TRBV19; the match to TRBD1 covers 8 bases. V was pared by 6 bases and J by 3 bases, with 13 bases of the junction left unmatched. The germline CDR1 and CDR2 sequences are LNHDA and SQIVND (reference sequence). The CDR3 is made up of 16 amino acids.

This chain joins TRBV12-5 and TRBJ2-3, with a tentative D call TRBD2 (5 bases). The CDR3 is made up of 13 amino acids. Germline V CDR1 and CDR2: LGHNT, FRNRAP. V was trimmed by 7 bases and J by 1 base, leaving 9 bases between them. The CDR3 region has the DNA TGTGCTAGTGTCTGGACTGGCACAGATACGCAGTATTTT. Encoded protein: CASVWTGTDTQYF.

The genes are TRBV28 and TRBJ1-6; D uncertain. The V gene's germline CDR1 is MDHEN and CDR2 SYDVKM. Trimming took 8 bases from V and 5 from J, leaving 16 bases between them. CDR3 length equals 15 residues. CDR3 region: CASDGSAVDNSPLHF. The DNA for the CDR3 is TGTGCCAGCGACGGGAGCGCGGTAGATAATTCACCCCTCCACTTT. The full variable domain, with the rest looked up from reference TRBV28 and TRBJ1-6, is DVKVTQSSRYLVKRTGEKVFLECVQDMDHENMFWYRQDPGLGLRLIYFSYDVKMKEKGDIPEGYSVSREKKERFSLILESASTNQTSMYLCASDGSAVDNSPLHFGNGTRLTVT.

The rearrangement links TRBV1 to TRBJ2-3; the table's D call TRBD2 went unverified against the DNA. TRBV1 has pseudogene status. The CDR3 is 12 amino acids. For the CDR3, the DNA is TGCACCAGCCCGGAGTGCACAGATACGCAGTATTTT. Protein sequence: CTSPECTDTQYF.

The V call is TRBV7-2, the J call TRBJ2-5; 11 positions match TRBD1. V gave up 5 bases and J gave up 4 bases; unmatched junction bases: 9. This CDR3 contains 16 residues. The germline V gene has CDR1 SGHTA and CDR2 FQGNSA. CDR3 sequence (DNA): TGTGCCAGCAGCACTACAACCGGGACAGGGGGAGAGACCCAGTACTTC. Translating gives CASSTTTGTGGETQYF.

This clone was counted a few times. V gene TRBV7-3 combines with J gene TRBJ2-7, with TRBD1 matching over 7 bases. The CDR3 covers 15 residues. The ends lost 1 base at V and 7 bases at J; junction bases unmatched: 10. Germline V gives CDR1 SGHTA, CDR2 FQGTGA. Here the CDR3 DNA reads TGTGCCAGCAGCTTAATAGGGGGCGCGAATATAGAGCAGTACTTC. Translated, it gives CASSLIGGANIEQYF.

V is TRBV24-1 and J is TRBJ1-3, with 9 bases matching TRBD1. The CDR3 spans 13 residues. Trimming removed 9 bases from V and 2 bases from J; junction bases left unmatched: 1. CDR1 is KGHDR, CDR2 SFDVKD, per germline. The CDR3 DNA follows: TGTGCCACCCGGGACAGGGCTGGAAACACCATATATTTT. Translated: CATRDRAGNTIYF.

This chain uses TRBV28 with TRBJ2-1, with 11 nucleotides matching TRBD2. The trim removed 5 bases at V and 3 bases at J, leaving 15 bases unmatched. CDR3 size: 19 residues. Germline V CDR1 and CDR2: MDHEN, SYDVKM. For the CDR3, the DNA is TGTGCCAGCAGTCGAAACGTAGCGGGAGGGCCTCTACTCTACAATGAGCAGTTCTTC. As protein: CASSRNVAGGPLLYNEQFF. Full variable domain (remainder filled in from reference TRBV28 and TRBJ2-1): DVKVTQSSRYLVKRTGEKVFLECVQDMDHENMFWYRQDPGLGLRLIYFSYDVKMKEKGDIPEGYSVSREKKERFSLILESASTNQTSMYLCASSRNVAGGPLLYNEQFFGPGTRLTVL.

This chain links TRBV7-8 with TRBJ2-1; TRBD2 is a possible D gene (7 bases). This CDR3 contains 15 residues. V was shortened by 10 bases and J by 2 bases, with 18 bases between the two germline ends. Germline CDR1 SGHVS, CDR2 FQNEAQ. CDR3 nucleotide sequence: TGTGCCACCGTTGGGGGCGGGAGACCCTACAATGAGCAGTTCTTC. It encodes CATVGGGRPYNEQFF.

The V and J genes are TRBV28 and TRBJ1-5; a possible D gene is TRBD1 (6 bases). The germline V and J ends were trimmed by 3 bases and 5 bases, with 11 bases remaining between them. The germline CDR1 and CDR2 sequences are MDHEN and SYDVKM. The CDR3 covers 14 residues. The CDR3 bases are TGTGCCAGCAGTTTGACAGGAAACTATCAGCCCCAGCATTTT. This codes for CASSLTGNYQPQHF.

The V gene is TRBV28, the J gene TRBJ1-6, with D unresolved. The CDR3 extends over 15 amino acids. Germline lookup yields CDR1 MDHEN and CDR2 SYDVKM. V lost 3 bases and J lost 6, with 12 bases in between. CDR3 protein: CASSFEVPLNSPLHF. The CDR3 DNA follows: TGTGCCAGCAGTTTCGAAGTTCCCCTTAATTCACCCCTCCACTTT.

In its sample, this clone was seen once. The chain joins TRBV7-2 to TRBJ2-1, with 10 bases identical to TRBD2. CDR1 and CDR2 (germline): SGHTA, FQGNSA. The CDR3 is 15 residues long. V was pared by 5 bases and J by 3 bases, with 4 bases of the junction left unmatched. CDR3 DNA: TGTGCCAGCAGCCCGGGACTAGCGATCTACAATGAGCAGTTCTTC. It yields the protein CASSPGLAIYNEQFF.

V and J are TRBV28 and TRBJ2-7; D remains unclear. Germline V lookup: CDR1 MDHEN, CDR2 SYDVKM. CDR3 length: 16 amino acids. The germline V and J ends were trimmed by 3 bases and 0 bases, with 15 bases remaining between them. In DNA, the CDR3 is TGTGCCAGCAGTTTGTTAGGCGAATCGAACTCCTACGAGCAGTACTTC. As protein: CASSLLGESNSYEQYF.

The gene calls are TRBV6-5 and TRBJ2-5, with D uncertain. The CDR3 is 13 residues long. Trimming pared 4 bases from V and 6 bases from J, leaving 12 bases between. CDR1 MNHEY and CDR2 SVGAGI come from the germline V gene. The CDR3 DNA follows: TGTGCCAGCAGTTTGGGCAATAGGAAGACCCAGTACTTC. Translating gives CASSLGNRKTQYF.

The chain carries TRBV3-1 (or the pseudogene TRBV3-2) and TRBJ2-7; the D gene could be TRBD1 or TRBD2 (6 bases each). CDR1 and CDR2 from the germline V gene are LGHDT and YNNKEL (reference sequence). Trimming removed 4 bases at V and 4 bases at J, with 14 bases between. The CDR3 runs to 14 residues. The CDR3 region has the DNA TGTGCCAGCAGCCGAGAAAGGGGGGTTTACGAGCAGTACTTC. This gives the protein CASSRERGVYEQYF.

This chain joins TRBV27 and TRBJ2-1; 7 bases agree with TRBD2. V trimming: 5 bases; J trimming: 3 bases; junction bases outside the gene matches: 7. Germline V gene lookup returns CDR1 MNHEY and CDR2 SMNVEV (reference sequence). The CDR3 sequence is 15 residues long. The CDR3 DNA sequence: TGTGCCAGCAGTCCCCCGCGGGAGTACTACAATGAGCAGTTCTTC. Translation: CASSPPREYYNEQFF.

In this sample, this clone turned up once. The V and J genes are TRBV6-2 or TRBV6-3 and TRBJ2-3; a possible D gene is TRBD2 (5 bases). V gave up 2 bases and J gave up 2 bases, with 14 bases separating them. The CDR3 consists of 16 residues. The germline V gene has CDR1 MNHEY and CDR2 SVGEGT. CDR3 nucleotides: TGTGCCAGCAGTTACAGTCCAGCGGTCGTCACAGATACGCAGTATTTT. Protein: CASSYSPAVVTDTQYF.

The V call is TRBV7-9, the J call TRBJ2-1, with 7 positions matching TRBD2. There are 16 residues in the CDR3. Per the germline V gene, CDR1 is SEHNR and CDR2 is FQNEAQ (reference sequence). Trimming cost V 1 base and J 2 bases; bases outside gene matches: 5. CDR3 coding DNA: TGTGCCAGCAGCTTAGGAGCGGGAAACCCCTACAATGAGCAGTTCTTC. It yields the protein CASSLGAGNPYNEQFF.

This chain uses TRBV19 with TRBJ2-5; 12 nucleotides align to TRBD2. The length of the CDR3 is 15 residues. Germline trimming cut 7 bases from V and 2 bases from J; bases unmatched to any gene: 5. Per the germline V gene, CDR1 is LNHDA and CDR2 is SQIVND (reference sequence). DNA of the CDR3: TGTGCCAGTACCCGGACTAGCGGGATGCAAGAGACCCAGTACTTC. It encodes CASTRTSGMQETQYF.

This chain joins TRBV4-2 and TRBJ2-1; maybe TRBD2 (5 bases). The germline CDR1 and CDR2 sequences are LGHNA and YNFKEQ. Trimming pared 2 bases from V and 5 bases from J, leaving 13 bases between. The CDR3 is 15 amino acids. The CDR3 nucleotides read TGTGCCAGCAGCCAACCTTGGGAGCAGGACAATGAGCAGTTCTTC. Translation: CASSQPWEQDNEQFF.

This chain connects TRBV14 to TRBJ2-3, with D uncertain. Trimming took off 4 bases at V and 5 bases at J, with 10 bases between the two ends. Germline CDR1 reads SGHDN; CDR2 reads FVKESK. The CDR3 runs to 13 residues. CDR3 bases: TGTGCCAGCAGCCTGGCGGTAGGAGATACGCAGTATTTT. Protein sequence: CASSLAVGDTQYF.